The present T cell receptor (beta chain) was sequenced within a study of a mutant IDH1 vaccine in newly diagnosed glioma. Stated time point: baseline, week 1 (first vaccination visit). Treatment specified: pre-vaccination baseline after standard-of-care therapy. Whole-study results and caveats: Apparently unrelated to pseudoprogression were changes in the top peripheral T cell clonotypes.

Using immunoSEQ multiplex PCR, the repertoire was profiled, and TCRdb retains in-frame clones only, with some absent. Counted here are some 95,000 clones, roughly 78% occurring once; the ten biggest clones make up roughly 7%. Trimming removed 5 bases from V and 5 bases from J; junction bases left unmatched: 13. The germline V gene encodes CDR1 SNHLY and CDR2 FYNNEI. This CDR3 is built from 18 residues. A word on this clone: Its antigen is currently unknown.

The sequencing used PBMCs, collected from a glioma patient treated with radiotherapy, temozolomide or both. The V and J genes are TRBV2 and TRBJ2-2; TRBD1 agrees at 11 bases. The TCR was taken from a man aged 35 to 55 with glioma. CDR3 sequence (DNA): TGTGCCAGCAGTCAATTAGGAGGACAGGGGGCTGGAACCGGGGAGCTGTTTTTT. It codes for CASSQLGGQGAGTGELFF.